This T cell receptor (beta chain) was profiled in a study of blood T cell repertoires in COVID-19. Background on the study: Sample material is recorded as cDNA or gDNA derived from T cells, B-cell-depleted T cells, or PBMCs.

Original handling: Amplifying reference gene primers gave estimates of nucleated cell counts. Data came from immunoSEQ multiplex PCR; TCRdb stores just in-frame clones and leaves some out. D and trimming were read from the DNA, whereas the V and J calls and clone size are those reported in that table. This table has roughly 220,000 clones, 80% to 90% appearing once. Clinical history as reported by participants underpinned cohort assignment. This CDR3 spans 16 amino acids. V lost 7 bases and J lost 3, with 19 bases in between. Germline-derived CDR1 and CDR2 are SGHAT and FQNNGV. The clonotype comes from a woman under 30 in a cohort exposed to, infected with or recovered from COVID-19 (not recorded which). Sequencing was done on a sample of PBMCs or T cells enriched from blood (not recorded which). The chain has TRBV11-2 and TRBJ1-3, with D hard to call. As DNA, the CDR3 is TGTGCCAGCACCACCTTTATTAGGGAGAGTGGAAACACCATATATTTT. Translating gives CASTTFIRESGNTIYF. Variable domain in full (rest from reference TRBV11-2 and TRBJ1-3): EAGVAQSPRYKIIEKRQSVAFWCNPISGHATLYWYQQILGQGPKLLIQFQNNGVVDDSQLPKDRFSAERLKGVDSTLKIQPAKLEDSAVYLCASTTFIRESGNTIYFGEGSWLTVV.